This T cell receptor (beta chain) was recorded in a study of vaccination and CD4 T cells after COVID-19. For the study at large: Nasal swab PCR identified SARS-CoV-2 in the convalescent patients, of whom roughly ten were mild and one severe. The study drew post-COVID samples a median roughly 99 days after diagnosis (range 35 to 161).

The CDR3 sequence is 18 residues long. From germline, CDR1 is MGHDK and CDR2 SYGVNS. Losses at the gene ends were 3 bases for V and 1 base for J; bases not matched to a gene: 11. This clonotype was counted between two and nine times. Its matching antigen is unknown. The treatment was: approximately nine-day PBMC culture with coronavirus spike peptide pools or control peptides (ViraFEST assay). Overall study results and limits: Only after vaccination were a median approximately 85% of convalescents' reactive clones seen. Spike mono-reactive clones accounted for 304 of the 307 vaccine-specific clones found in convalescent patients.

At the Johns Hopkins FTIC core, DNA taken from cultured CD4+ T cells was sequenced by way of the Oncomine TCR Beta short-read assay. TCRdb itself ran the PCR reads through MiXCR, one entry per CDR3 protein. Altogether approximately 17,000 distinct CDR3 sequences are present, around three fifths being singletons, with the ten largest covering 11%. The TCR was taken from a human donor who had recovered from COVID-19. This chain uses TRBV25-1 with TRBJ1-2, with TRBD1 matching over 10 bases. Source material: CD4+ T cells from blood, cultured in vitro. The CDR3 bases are TGTGCCAGCAGTGACGCCCCTAGGGACAGGGGTAATAACTATGGCTACACCTTC. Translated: CASSDAPRDRGNNYGYTF.